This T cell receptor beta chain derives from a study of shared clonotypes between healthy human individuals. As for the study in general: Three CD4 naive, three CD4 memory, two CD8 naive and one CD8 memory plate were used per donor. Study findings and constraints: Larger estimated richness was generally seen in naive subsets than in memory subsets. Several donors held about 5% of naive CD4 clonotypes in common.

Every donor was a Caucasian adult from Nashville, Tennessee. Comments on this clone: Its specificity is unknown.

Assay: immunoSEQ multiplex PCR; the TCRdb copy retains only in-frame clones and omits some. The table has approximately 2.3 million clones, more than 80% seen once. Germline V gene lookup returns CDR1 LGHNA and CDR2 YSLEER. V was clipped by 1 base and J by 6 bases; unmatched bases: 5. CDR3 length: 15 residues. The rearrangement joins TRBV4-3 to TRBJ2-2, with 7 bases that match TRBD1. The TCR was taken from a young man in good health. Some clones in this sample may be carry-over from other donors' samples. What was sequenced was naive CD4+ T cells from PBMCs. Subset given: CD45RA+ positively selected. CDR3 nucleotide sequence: TGCGCCAGCAGCCAAGTGTTACAGGGGTCCGGGGAGCTGTTTTTT. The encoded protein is CASSQVLQGSGELFF.